The clone carrying this T cell receptor beta chain was seen a single time. No antigen is known for it. Measured with immunoSEQ multiplex PCR; TCRdb has only the in-frame clones, and not every one. The sample records 210,000 or so clones, around nine tenths being singletons. The sample comes from a study of cytomegalovirus exposure and HLA in healthy donors. Study-level background: The roughly 130 validation repertoires used the same platform as the roughly 700 first-cohort repertoires (as reported by a later analysis).

Study results and limitations: Reported performance of the classifier showed diagnosis of cytomegalovirus status with high specificity and sensitivity. Cytomegalovirus association was assigned to approximately 160 TCR beta chains.

With 8 bases removed from V and 4 bases from J, the gap between germline ends came to 12 bases. Germline CDR1 reads MDHEN; CDR2 reads SYDVKM. This CDR3 region has 12 residues. The donors were members of the validation cohort comprising about 120 subjects, separate from the roughly 670-subject first cohort. Material: PBMCs. The clonotype was recovered from a woman under 30 in good health and CMV-seronegative. The chain recombines TRBV28 with TRBJ2-7; TRBD2 might be the D (5 bases). CDR3 sequence reads: CASALPGYEQYF. The CDR3 DNA reads as TGTGCCAGCGCACTACCGGGATACGAGCAGTACTTC.